This TCR beta chain was observed in a study of cytomegalovirus exposure and HLA in healthy donors. As concerns this clone: Its antigen remains unidentified.

PCR was performed using 60 Vbeta and 13 Jbeta primers. Measured with immunoSEQ multiplex PCR; TCRdb has only the in-frame clones, and not every one. The table has around 110,000 clones, around a tenth seen once. This CDR3 spans 13 amino acids. The V gene's germline CDR1 is SQVTM and CDR2 ANQGSEA. Trimming left V 0 bases short and J 5 bases short, with 10 bases between. Study results and limitations: It was in a later analysis that TCR association rates were seen to vary by HLA locus, highest for DRB1 and lowest for HLA-C. A likely sequencing artifact accounted for one observed cluster of highly shared sequence variants. Analysis was performed later, and it showed HLA-associated TCR beta chains to be more clonally expanded than equally common others.

J is TRBJ2-5 and V is TRBV29-1; D not certain. Sample: PBMCs. The sequence derives from a man aged 25 to 45 in good health and CMV-seronegative. In nucleotides, the CDR3 is TGCAGCGTTGAAGAAGCGCATTGGGAGACCCAGTACTTC. Its protein product is CSVEEAHWETQYF.